Listed below are T cell receptor beta chains from one sample, sequenced in a study of T-cell memory formation after mild COVID-19. TCRdb ran MiXCR on the 5' RACE reads and lists one entry per CDR3 protein. The sample has tens of thousands of distinct CDR3 sequences; over 15% are singletons. Sequencing was performed on PBMCs or a T cell subset sorted from them (not recorded which). The receptors stem from an adult woman who had mild COVID-19 (a few samples of this study predate the infection). Cell type and time point are not known. The CDR3 runs from the conserved cysteine through the conserved F or W. Fields, in order: V gene, J gene, CDR3 length, D gene, clone size, CDR3 protein, CDR3 DNA. A D gene is named only where the DNA matches it firmly. Clone size appears in some rows only: once, few, many, or a class for an expanded clone.

V: TRBV12-3/TRBV12-4
J: TRBJ2-2
length: 16
D: TRBD1
size: few
CDR3: CASSPPGQGASGELFF
DNA: TGTGCCAGCAGCCCACCGGGACAGGGGGCCTCCGGGGAGCTGTTTTTT

V: TRBV4-3
J: TRBJ2-3
length: 14
D: .
size: few
CDR3: CASSQDQGPDTQYF
DNA: TGCGCCAGCAGCCAAGATCAGGGGCCAGATACGCAGTATTTT

V: TRBV29-1
J: TRBJ1-1
length: 13
D: .
size: few
CDR3: CSVEDPVRTEAFF
DNA: TGCAGCGTTGAAGACCCAGTAAGGACTGAAGCTTTCTTT

V: TRBV9
J: TRBJ2-7
length: 14
D: .
size: few
CDR3: CASSVEGREYEQYF
DNA: TGTGCCAGCAGCGTAGAGGGGAGAGAGTACGAGCAGTACTTC

V: TRBV6-6
J: TRBJ1-1
length: 14
D: .
size: few
CDR3: CASSYDTGRTEAFF
DNA: TGTGCCAGCAGTTACGATACAGGGAGAACTGAAGCTTTCTTT

V: TRBV4-3
J: TRBJ2-5
length: 15
D: TRBD1
size: .
CDR3: CASSAHRGQRETQYF
DNA: TGCGCCAGCAGCGCTCACAGGGGGCAAAGGGAGACCCAGTACTTC

V: TRBV12-3/TRBV12-4
J: TRBJ2-7
length: 13
D: TRBD2
size: many
CDR3: CASSSGGGGEQYF
DNA: TGTGCCAGCAGTTCGGGGGGTGGTGGAGAGCAGTACTTC

V: TRBV20-1
J: TRBJ1-2
length: 15
D: TRBD1
size: few
CDR3: CSARDLATGDYGYTF
DNA: TGCAGTGCTAGAGATTTGGCGACAGGGGACTATGGCTACACCTTC

V: TRBV7-9
J: TRBJ2-1
length: 15
D: .
size: .
CDR3: CASSSSEEAYTEQFF
DNA: TGTGCCAGCAGCTCTTCCGAGGAAGCGTACACTGAGCAGTTCTTC

V: TRBV12-3/TRBV12-4
J: TRBJ1-2
length: 14
D: .
size: few
CDR3: CASSTDRRNYGYTF
DNA: TGTGCCAGCAGTACGGACAGACGAAACTATGGCTACACCTTC

V: TRBV4-1
J: TRBJ2-3
length: 15
D: .
size: .
CDR3: CASSPVLSSTDTQYF
DNA: TGCGCCAGCAGCCCAGTCCTTTCTAGCACAGATACGCAGTATTTT

V: TRBV10-3
J: TRBJ2-5
length: 15
D: .
size: few
CDR3: CAISGEDKLQETQYF
DNA: TGTGCCATCAGTGGAGAGGACAAGCTCCAAGAGACCCAGTACTTC

V: TRBV20-1
J: TRBJ1-1
length: 18
D: .
size: .
CDR3: CSAPSPVFQGTGSTEAFF
DNA: TGCAGTGCCCCTAGTCCGGTATTTCAGGGGACGGGGAGCACTGAAGCTTTCTTT

V: TRBV6-2/TRBV6-3
J: TRBJ2-7
length: 16
D: TRBD2
size: few
CDR3: CASSPGTIAGGAEQYF
DNA: TGTGCCAGCAGTCCCGGGACAATAGCGGGAGGTGCCGAGCAGTACTTC

V: TRBV7-2
J: TRBJ2-7
length: 14
D: .
size: few
CDR3: CASSLKLEWGEQYF
DNA: TGTGCCAGCAGCTTAAAGCTAGAATGGGGCGAGCAGTACTTC

V: TRBV2
J: TRBJ2-1
length: 15
D: .
size: few
CDR3: CASSSVRGAYNEQFF
DNA: TGTGCCAGCAGTTCGGTCAGGGGGGCCTACAATGAGCAGTTCTTC

V: TRBV6-5
J: TRBJ2-7
length: 15
D: TRBD1
size: .
CDR3: CASGPRDRSSYEQYF
DNA: TGTGCCAGCGGCCCGAGGGACAGAAGCTCCTACGAGCAGTACTTC

V: TRBV20-1
J: TRBJ2-1
length: 19
D: TRBD2
size: few
CDR3: CSASPPGLAEPRIYNEQFF
DNA: TGCAGTGCGAGCCCACCGGGACTAGCGGAGCCACGAATCTACAATGAGCAGTTCTTC

V: TRBV27
J: TRBJ2-1
length: 12
D: TRBD1
size: .
CDR3: CASSDRVDEQFF
DNA: TGTGCCAGCAGTGACAGGGTTGATGAGCAGTTCTTC

V: TRBV5-6
J: TRBJ2-7
length: 14
D: TRBD2
size: many
CDR3: CASSVAGVSYEQYF
DNA: TGTGCCAGCAGTGTAGCGGGAGTCTCCTACGAGCAGTACTTC

V: TRBV27
J: TRBJ2-3
length: 17
D: TRBD2
size: few
CDR3: CASSFSSGSSLGDTQYF
DNA: TGTGCCAGCAGTTTCTCAAGCGGGAGTTCTTTGGGAGATACGCAGTATTTT

V: TRBV6-5
J: TRBJ1-2
length: 17
D: TRBD1
size: .
CDR3: CASSPDRGRSLWFGYTF
DNA: TGTGCCAGCAGTCCTGACAGGGGGCGTTCCCTCTGGTTCGGCTACACCTTC

V: TRBV27
J: TRBJ2-3
length: 15
D: TRBD2
size: .
CDR3: CASSLGLAGEDTQYF
DNA: TGTGCCAGCAGTCTTGGACTAGCGGGAGAAGATACGCAGTATTTT

V: TRBV7-9
J: TRBJ2-7
length: 13
D: .
size: .
CDR3: CASSPPTTDEQYF
DNA: TGTGCCAGCAGCCCCCCGACAACGGACGAGCAGTACTTC

V: TRBV24-1
J: TRBJ2-1
length: 17
D: TRBD1
size: .
CDR3: CATSDYDYRGFPNEQFF
DNA: TGTGCCACCAGTGATTACGATTACAGGGGTTTTCCCAATGAGCAGTTCTTC

V: TRBV4-2
J: TRBJ2-1
length: 14
D: .
size: few
CDR3: CASSQDGDLAEQFF
DNA: TGTGCCAGCAGCCAAGATGGGGATTTGGCGGAGCAGTTCTTC

V: TRBV5-1
J: TRBJ2-3
length: 15
D: TRBD2
size: .
CDR3: CAGSLDGTSLYTQYF
DNA: TGCGCCGGCAGCTTGGACGGGACTAGCTTATATACGCAGTATTTT

V: TRBV7-6
J: TRBJ2-5
length: 16
D: TRBD2
size: few
CDR3: CASSSRLAGLQETQYF
DNA: TGTGCCAGCAGCTCGAGACTAGCGGGACTCCAAGAGACCCAGTACTTC

V: TRBV20-1
J: TRBJ2-1
length: 15
D: TRBD2
size: few
CDR3: CSARSSGRWYNEQFF
DNA: TGCAGTGCTAGATCTAGCGGGAGATGGTACAATGAGCAGTTCTTC

V: TRBV9
J: TRBJ2-1
length: 15
D: .
size: .
CDR3: CASSVDGGLYNEQFF
DNA: TGTGCCAGCAGCGTAGATGGGGGCCTCTACAATGAGCAGTTCTTC

V: TRBV6-5
J: TRBJ1-1
length: 16
D: .
size: .
CDR3: CASSYSSTGWYTEAFF
DNA: TGTGCCAGCAGTTACTCGTCTACTGGTTGGTACACTGAAGCTTTCTTT

V: TRBV7-9
J: TRBJ2-7
length: 16
D: TRBD1
size: .
CDR3: CASSPPDRAGSYEQYF
DNA: TGTGCCAGCAGCCCCCCCGACAGGGCGGGCTCCTACGAGCAGTACTTC

V: TRBV27
J: TRBJ2-1
length: 15
D: TRBD2
size: medium-sized
CDR3: CASRWTSGVYNEQFF
DNA: TGTGCCAGCAGGTGGACTAGCGGAGTTTACAATGAGCAGTTCTTC

V: TRBV6-2/TRBV6-3
J: TRBJ1-1
length: 14
D: .
size: .
CDR3: CASSSATGNTEAFF
DNA: TGTGCCAGCAGTTCTGCGACAGGGAACACTGAAGCTTTCTTT

V: TRBV11-2
J: TRBJ2-7
length: 14
D: .
size: .
CDR3: CASSFGPTGYEQYF
DNA: TGTGCCAGCAGCTTCGGCCCCACAGGGTACGAGCAGTACTTC

V: TRBV30
J: TRBJ1-1
length: 14
D: .
size: few
CDR3: CAWSVGVRGSEAFF
DNA: TGTGCCTGGAGTGTAGGGGTAAGGGGTTCTGAAGCTTTCTTT

V: TRBV29-1
J: TRBJ1-2
length: 9
D: .
size: few
CDR3: CSVEGGYTF
DNA: TGCAGCGTTGAGGGTGGCTACACCTTC

V: TRBV27
J: TRBJ2-3
length: 15
D: .
size: few
CDR3: CASSSGTLSTDTQYF
DNA: TGTGCCAGCAGTTCCGGGACACTGAGCACAGATACGCAGTATTTT

V: TRBV28
J: TRBJ2-7
length: 12
D: .
size: .
CDR3: CASSLSGSEQYF
DNA: TGTGCCAGCAGTTTATCAGGTTCCGAGCAGTACTTC

V: TRBV5-5
J: TRBJ2-7
length: 13
D: .
size: .
CDR3: CASSLDPGYEQYF
DNA: TGTGCCAGCAGCCTCGACCCCGGGTACGAGCAGTACTTC

V: TRBV7-9
J: TRBJ2-5
length: 15
D: TRBD1
size: .
CDR3: CASSFIQGAWETQYF
DNA: TGTGCCAGCAGCTTCATCCAGGGGGCGTGGGAGACCCAGTACTTC

V: TRBV5-1
J: TRBJ2-3
length: 18
D: TRBD2
size: few
CDR3: CASSFGVAGGPEADTQYF
DNA: TGCGCCAGCAGCTTTGGAGTAGCGGGGGGGCCTGAGGCAGATACGCAGTATTTT

V: TRBV27
J: TRBJ2-1
length: 16
D: .
size: few
CDR3: CASSPSTGYSYNEQFF
DNA: TGTGCCAGCAGTCCATCGACAGGCTACTCCTACAATGAGCAGTTCTTC

V: TRBV2
J: TRBJ2-5
length: 13
D: TRBD2
size: .
CDR3: CASIGLAEETQYF
DNA: TGTGCCAGCATCGGACTAGCGGAGGAGACCCAGTACTTC

V: TRBV27
J: TRBJ2-7
length: 14
D: TRBD2
size: many
CDR3: CASSLAGSSYEQYF
DNA: TGTGCCAGCAGCTTAGCGGGGAGCTCCTACGAGCAGTACTTC

V: TRBV7-9
J: TRBJ2-1
length: 15
D: TRBD1
size: .
CDR3: CASGRMGQAYNEQFF
DNA: TGTGCCAGCGGTCGGATGGGACAGGCCTACAATGAGCAGTTCTTC

V: TRBV5-6
J: TRBJ2-2
length: 19
D: TRBD1
size: .
CDR3: CASSPSPGQDQYVAGELFF
DNA: TGTGCCAGCAGCCCGAGTCCTGGACAGGACCAGTACGTCGCCGGGGAGCTGTTTTTT

V: TRBV12-3/TRBV12-4
J: TRBJ2-1
length: 14
D: .
size: few
CDR3: CASRAEGGAHEQFF
DNA: TGTGCCAGCAGGGCAGAGGGGGGGGCCCATGAGCAGTTCTTC

V: TRBV21-1
J: TRBJ2-7
length: 14
D: .
size: few
CDR3: CASTPAASSYEQYF
DNA: TGTGCCAGCACCCCGGCAGCGAGCTCCTACGAGCAGTACTTC

V: TRBV7-9
J: TRBJ1-2
length: 16
D: TRBD1
size: few
CDR3: CASSLGTGEPNYGYTF
DNA: TGTGCCAGCAGCTTGGGAACAGGGGAACCTAACTATGGCTACACCTTC

V: TRBV18
J: TRBJ2-7
length: 15
D: .
size: .
CDR3: CASSPRSPGEYEQYF
DNA: TGTGCCAGCTCACCACGATCCCCGGGAGAATACGAGCAGTACTTC

V: TRBV7-9
J: TRBJ2-1
length: 17
D: TRBD2
size: .
CDR3: CASSLPRQAGVYNEQFF
DNA: TGTGCCAGCAGCCTCCCTAGACAAGCGGGGGTATACAATGAGCAGTTCTTC

V: TRBV12-3/TRBV12-4
J: TRBJ2-1
length: 16
D: .
size: .
CDR3: CASSFRGPAGANEQFF
DNA: TGTGCCAGCAGTTTCCGGGGCCCCGCCGGGGCCAATGAGCAGTTCTTC

V: TRBV6-5
J: TRBJ2-1
length: 16
D: TRBD1
size: .
CDR3: CASSYDRDRGHYEQFF
DNA: TGTGCCAGCAGTTACGACCGGGACAGGGGCCACTATGAGCAGTTCTTC

V: TRBV9
J: TRBJ2-2
length: 14
D: TRBD1
size: .
CDR3: CASRSGGNTGELFF
DNA: TGTGCCAGCAGATCAGGGGGAAACACCGGGGAGCTGTTTTTT

V: TRBV5-1
J: TRBJ2-1
length: 16
D: .
size: .
CDR3: CASSLSYVKTYNEQFF
DNA: TGCGCCAGCAGCTTGTCATACGTTAAAACCTACAATGAGCAGTTCTTC

V: TRBV7-2
J: TRBJ2-3
length: 17
D: TRBD2
size: few
CDR3: CASSAESPRLATDTQYF
DNA: TGTGCCAGCAGCGCAGAAAGTCCCCGACTAGCGACAGATACGCAGTATTTT